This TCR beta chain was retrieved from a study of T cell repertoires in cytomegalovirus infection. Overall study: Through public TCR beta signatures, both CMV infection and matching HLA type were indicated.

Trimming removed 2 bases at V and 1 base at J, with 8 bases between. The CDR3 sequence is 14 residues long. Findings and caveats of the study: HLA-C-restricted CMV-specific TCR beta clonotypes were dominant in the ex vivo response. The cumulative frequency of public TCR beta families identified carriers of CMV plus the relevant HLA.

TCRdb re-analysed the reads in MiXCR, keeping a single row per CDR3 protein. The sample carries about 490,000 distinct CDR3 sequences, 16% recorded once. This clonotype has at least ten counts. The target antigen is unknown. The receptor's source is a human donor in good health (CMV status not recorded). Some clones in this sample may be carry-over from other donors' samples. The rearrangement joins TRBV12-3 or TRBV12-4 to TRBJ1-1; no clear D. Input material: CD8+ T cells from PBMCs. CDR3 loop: CASSLLPGNTEAFF. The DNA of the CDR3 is TGTGCCAGCAGTTTACTCCCGGGGAACACTGAAGCTTTCTTT.